A selection of T cell receptor beta chains follows, all from one sample in a study of blood T cell repertoires in COVID-19. Assay used: immunoSEQ multiplex PCR; TCRdb lists only in-frame clones, some missing. The sample contains 150,000 to 200,000 clones, roughly 88% of which appear only once. Sequenced input: PBMCs or T cells enriched from blood (not recorded which). The source of these receptors is an older woman who had recovered from COVID-19. Each CDR3 is given with its conserved first and last residue. The order of the fields is clone size, J gene, D gene, V gene, CDR3 protein, CDR3 DNA. The D gene is left open where the match is weak. Expanded clones are given a class, and other clones once, few, many or no size at all.

many TRBJ2-7 TRBD1 TRBV27 CASSRWTGDYEQYF TGTGCCAGCAGTCGGTGGACAGGGGACTACGAGCAGTACTTC
- TRBJ1-1 - TRBV6-6 CASSPSSRGNTEAFF TGTGCCAGCAGTCCATCCTCGCGGGGGAACACTGAAGCTTTCTTT
- TRBJ2-2 TRBD1 TRBV11-2 CASSLVGTGSNTGELFF TGTGCCAGCAGCTTAGTTGGGACAGGATCGAACACCGGGGAGCTGTTTTTT
- TRBJ2-3 - TRBV28 CASSLLSIHTGDTQYF TGTGCCAGCAGTCTACTTAGTATTCATACGGGAGATACGCAGTATTTT
- TRBJ1-2 TRBD1 TRBV7-8 CASSPGTANYGYTF TGTGCCAGCAGCCCGGGGACAGCCAACTATGGCTACACCTTC
- TRBJ1-1 TRBD1 TRBV10-1 CASSEPQGEDTEAFF TGCGCCAGCAGTGAGCCACAGGGGGAGGACACTGAAGCTTTCTTT
- TRBJ1-1 - TRBV3-1/TRBV3-2 CASSPRAAAGLAEAFF TGTGCCAGCAGCCCGCGGGCCGCCGCCGGGCTCGCTGAAGCTTTCTTT
- TRBJ2-7 TRBD1 TRBV6-6 CASSYRDRTSGEQYF TGTGCCAGCAGTTATCGGGACAGGACCTCTGGAGAGCAGTACTTC
- TRBJ2-1 - TRBV4-2 CASSQDRGATWDEQFF TGTGCCAGCAGCCAAGACCGGGGGGCGACTTGGGATGAGCAGTTCTTC
- TRBJ1-2 TRBD1 TRBV19 CASRAGQGTAYGYTF TGTGCCAGTAGGGCCGGACAGGGCACTGCCTATGGCTACACCTTC
- TRBJ1-5 TRBD1 TRBV28 CASSAQTGGAQPQHF TGTGCCAGCAGTGCGCAGACAGGGGGAGCTCAGCCCCAGCATTTT
- TRBJ1-2 - TRBV12-3/TRBV12-4 CATSQVPNYGYTF TGTGCCACTTCACAGGTTCCGAACTATGGCTACACCTTC
- TRBJ1-6 - TRBV27 CASSGDTENSPLHF TGTGCCAGCAGTGGGGACACAGAGAATTCACCCCTCCACTTT
- TRBJ1-3 - TRBV19 CASSIWASSGNTIYF TGTGCCAGTAGTATATGGGCGAGCTCTGGAAACACCATATATTTT
- TRBJ2-1 - TRBV28 CASSLLAVLSYNEQFF TGTGCCAGCAGTTTGCTTGCCGTACTCTCCTACAATGAGCAGTTCTTC
- TRBJ1-4 TRBD1 TRBV11-2 CASSPSGQGVFNEKLFF TGTGCCAGCAGCCCCTCGGGACAGGGGGTTTTTAATGAAAAACTGTTTTTT
- TRBJ1-4 - TRBV16 CASSQSSVEKLFF TGTGCCAGCAGCCAAAGTTCGGTAGAAAAACTGTTTTTT
- TRBJ1-1 TRBD1 TRBV7-9 CASTLQGAYTEAFF TGTGCCAGCACTCTACAGGGGGCATACACTGAAGCTTTCTTT
few TRBJ2-2 TRBD2 TRBV3-1/TRBV3-2 CASSHLAGVNTGELFF TGTGCCAGCAGCCATCTAGCGGGGGTGAACACCGGGGAGCTGTTTTTT
- TRBJ2-1 - TRBV7-8 CASSLSGASSYNEQFF TGTGCCAGCAGCTTATCAGGGGCCAGCTCCTACAATGAGCAGTTCTTC
- TRBJ2-2 TRBD1 TRBV7-6 CASSPPTGSYTGELFF TGTGCCAGCAGCCCACCGACAGGGTCCTACACCGGGGAGCTGTTTTTT
- TRBJ2-5 TRBD2 TRBV5-5 CASSLVSSGGTQETQYF TGTGCCAGCAGCTTGGTTAGTAGCGGGGGAACCCAAGAGACCCAGTACTTC
- TRBJ2-5 TRBD2 TRBV7-3 CASSVGTSGNPRGETQYF TGTGCCAGCAGCGTCGGGACTAGCGGGAACCCACGAGGAGAGACCCAGTACTTC
- TRBJ1-1 - TRBV4-2 CASTPGREGVTEAFF TGTGCCAGCACGCCGGGCAGGGAGGGGGTCACTGAAGCTTTCTTT
- TRBJ1-4 - TRBV9 CASSGLNEKLFF TGTGCCAGCAGCGGACTTAATGAAAAACTGTTTTTT
few TRBJ1-4 - TRBV19 CASNARTTTNEKLFF TGTGCCAGTAATGCCAGAACTACAACTAATGAAAAACTGTTTTTT
- TRBJ2-5 - TRBV6-1 CASSEGEVAGPHWYQETQYF TGTGCCAGCAGTGAAGGGGAGGTAGCTGGCCCCCATTGGTACCAAGAGACCCAGTACTTC
- TRBJ2-7 TRBD2 TRBV20-1 CSASPSGRVYEQYF TGCAGTGCTAGTCCTAGCGGGAGGGTGTACGAGCAGTACTTC
- TRBJ2-7 TRBD1 TRBV18 CASSANTGDEQYF TGTGCCAGCTCAGCGAACACAGGGGACGAGCAGTACTTC
- TRBJ1-6 TRBD1 TRBV2 CASRQGSPSPLHF TGTGCCAGCCGACAGGGGTCGCCGTCACCCCTCCACTTT
- TRBJ1-1 TRBD1 TRBV30 CAWSLYRGDTEAFF TGTGCCTGGAGTTTGTACAGGGGAGACACTGAAGCTTTCTTT
few TRBJ2-1 TRBD2 TRBV9 CASSASSGRTDNEQFF TGTGCCAGCAGCGCCTCTAGCGGGAGGACTGACAATGAGCAGTTCTTC
- TRBJ1-5 - TRBV7-9 CASSSTGSWQPQHF TGTGCCAGCAGCTCTACAGGGTCATGGCAGCCCCAGCATTTT
- TRBJ2-3 TRBD1 TRBV11-1 CASSLFSGTVADTQYF TGTGCCAGCAGCTTGTTTTCCGGGACAGTTGCTGATACGCAGTATTTT
once TRBJ2-6 TRBD2 TRBV7-9 CASSPNGLAAFSGANVLTF TGTGCCAGCAGCCCCAACGGACTAGCGGCTTTCTCTGGGGCCAACGTCCTGACTTTC
- TRBJ2-3 TRBD1 TRBV19 CASSLSPGQGADTQYF TGTGCCAGTAGTTTATCGCCGGGACAGGGGGCAGATACGCAGTATTTT
- TRBJ1-2 TRBD1 TRBV3-1/TRBV3-2 CASSQGNRGDHGYTF TGTGCCAGCAGCCAAGGAAACAGGGGGGATCATGGCTACACCTTC
- TRBJ1-5 - TRBV19 CASSIWGLSNQPQHF TGTGCCAGTAGTATTTGGGGGCTTAGCAATCAGCCCCAGCATTTT
- TRBJ1-6 - TRBV9 CASSVASVRSPLHF TGTGCCAGCAGCGTAGCTTCAGTTCGTTCACCCCTCCACTTT
- TRBJ2-2 TRBD1 TRBV3-1/TRBV3-2 CASSFGQGANGELFF TGTGCCAGCAGCTTCGGGCAGGGGGCTAACGGGGAGCTGTTTTTT
- TRBJ1-6 - TRBV27 CASSLSQGVSPLHF TGTGCCAGCAGTTTATCACAGGGCGTTTCACCCCTCCACTTT
- TRBJ1-1 - TRBV9 CASSVARVNTEAFF TGTGCCAGCAGCGTAGCCAGGGTGAACACTGAAGCTTTCTTT
- TRBJ2-2 - TRBV11-2 CASSLDRMDSTGELFF TGTGCCAGCAGCTTAGATCGGATGGACAGCACCGGGGAGCTGTTTTTT
- TRBJ1-1 - TRBV2 CASSYREGNTEAFF TGTGCCAGCAGTTATAGGGAGGGGAACACTGAAGCTTTCTTT
- TRBJ1-4 - TRBV30 CAWGTGGTNEKLFF TGTGCCTGGGGTACAGGCGGAACTAATGAAAAACTGTTTTTT
- TRBJ2-3 - TRBV12-3/TRBV12-4 CASTIVLDTQYF TGTGCCAGCACCATAGTGTTAGATACGCAGTATTTT
- TRBJ1-1 - TRBV30 CAWRFGNTEAFF TGTGCCTGGAGATTCGGGAACACTGAAGCTTTCTTT
- TRBJ2-1 - TRBV5-8 CASSLGATSGSYNEQFF TGTGCCAGCAGCCTGGGGGCCACGTCTGGATCCTACAATGAGCAGTTCTTC
- TRBJ1-1 - TRBV7-8 CASSPKEQGKNTEAFF TGTGCCAGCAGCCCAAAAGAGCAGGGTAAGAACACTGAAGCTTTCTTT
- TRBJ1-4 - TRBV24-1 CATGGVSEKLFF TGTGCGACCGGAGGGGTTAGCGAAAAACTGTTTTTT
- TRBJ1-6 TRBD1 TRBV14 CASSKRTGERFNSPLHF TGTGCCAGCAGCAAACGGACAGGGGAACGTTTCAATTCACCCCTCCACTTT
- TRBJ2-4 TRBD1 TRBV9 CASSVQDRGNIQYF TGTGCCAGCAGCGTCCAGGACAGGGGTAACATTCAGTACTTC
- TRBJ1-1 - TRBV5-1 CASTYSGVDTEAFF TGCGCCAGTACCTATTCAGGGGTTGACACTGAAGCTTTCTTT